Below, 3 T cell receptor beta chains from the same sample are listed, as sequenced in a study of cytomegalovirus exposure and HLA in healthy donors. Vbeta (60) and Jbeta (13) primers were used in the PCR. Some clones are missing from TCRdb's copy, which holds only in-frame ones; the method was immunoSEQ multiplex PCR. The sample records 100,000 to 150,000 clones, 74% being singletons. Input material: PBMCs. These receptors were obtained from a woman aged 45 to 65 in good health and CMV-seropositive.

This chain links TRBV6-5 with TRBJ2-5, with a possible D match to TRBD2 (6 bases). The V end lost 6 bases, the J end lost 5 bases, and 13 bases lay between the germline ends. The CDR3 is made up of 13 amino acids. Germline loops: CDR1 MNHEY, CDR2 SVGAGI. The CDR3 is CASSTAGRETQYF. The CDR3 DNA sequence: TGTGCCAGCAGCACTGCTGGGAGGGAGACCCAGTACTTC.

The chain uses TRBV19 and TRBJ1-4; D gene unclear. The germline V gene encodes CDR1 LNHDA and CDR2 SQIVND (reference sequence). The CDR3 contains 14 residues. The ends were cut back, 6 bases at V and 5 bases at J, with 13 bases in the middle. This CDR3 is CASSPQAMNEKLFF. The CDR3 nucleotides are TGTGCCAGTAGCCCTCAGGCGATGAATGAAAAACTGTTTTTT.

The J gene is TRBJ2-5, the V gene TRBV15; D is perhaps TRBD1 (5 bases). This CDR3 spans 14 amino acids. Trimming left V 1 base short and J 2 bases short, with 8 bases between. The germline V gene has CDR1 LNHNV and CDR2 YYDKDF (reference sequence). Here the CDR3 DNA reads TGTGCCACCAGCAGAGTAGGACAACAAGAGACCCAGTACTTC. Encoded protein: CATSRVGQQETQYF.